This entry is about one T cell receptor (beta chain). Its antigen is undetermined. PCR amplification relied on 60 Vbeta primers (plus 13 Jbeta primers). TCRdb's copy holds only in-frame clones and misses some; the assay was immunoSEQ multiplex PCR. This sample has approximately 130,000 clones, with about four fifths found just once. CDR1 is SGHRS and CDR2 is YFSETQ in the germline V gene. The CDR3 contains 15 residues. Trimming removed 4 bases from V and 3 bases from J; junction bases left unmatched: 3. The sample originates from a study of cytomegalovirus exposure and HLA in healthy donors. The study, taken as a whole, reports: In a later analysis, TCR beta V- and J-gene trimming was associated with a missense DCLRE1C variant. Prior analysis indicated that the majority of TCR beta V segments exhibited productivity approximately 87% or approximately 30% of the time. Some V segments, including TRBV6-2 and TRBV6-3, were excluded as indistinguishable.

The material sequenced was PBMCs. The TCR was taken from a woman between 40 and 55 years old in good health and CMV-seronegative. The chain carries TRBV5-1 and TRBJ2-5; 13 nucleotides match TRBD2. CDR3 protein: CASSRGTSGEETQYF. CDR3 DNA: TGCGCCAGCAGCCGTGGGACTAGCGGGGAAGAGACCCAGTACTTC.